This passage covers 21 T cell receptor beta chains from one sample sequenced in a study of shared clonotypes between healthy human individuals (TCRdb year 2020). The receptor library was made with the immunoSEQ multiplex PCR assay. TCRdb obtained this table from immuneACCESS and retained in-frame rearrangements with V and J assigned. These tables miss some clones; where compared with another copy, unresolved V genes account for less than half of the shortfall, and the remainder is unexplained. The sample contains a few million clones, more than 90% of them found a single time. 0.13% of the sample belongs to the ten largest clones. The sequenced material came from naive CD4+ T cells sorted from blood. Read against the paper, the sample's cell subset or site label means: CD45RA+ positively selected. These receptors all stem from a man aged 18 to 29 in good health.

A single count supports this clone. The rearrangement joins TRBV2 to TRBJ2-5; D perhaps matches TRBD1 (6 bases). Trimming took 6 bases from V and 1 from J, leaving 18 bases between them. The V gene's germline CDR1 is SNHLY and CDR2 FYNNEI. The CDR3 extends over 16 amino acids. CDR3 sequence reads: CASRLTPGTTQETQYF. Written as DNA, the CDR3 is TGTGCCAGCAGGCTAACCCCCGGGACAACCCAAGAGACCCAGTACTTC.

The chain combines TRBV13 with TRBJ1-4, with 8 nucleotides matching TRBD1. There are 15 residues in the CDR3. V lost 4 bases and J lost 4; bases outside the gene matches: 5. Germline V lookup: CDR1 PRHDT, CDR2 FYEKMQ (reference sequence). DNA of the CDR3: TGTGCCAGCAGCTCGGGACAGGCGCTTAATGAAAAACTGTTTTTT. Its protein product is CASSSGQALNEKLFF.

The chain couples TRBV30 to TRBJ2-3, with 9 bases matching TRBD2. This CDR3 is 17 amino acids long. V gave up 8 bases and J gave up 1 base; unmatched junction bases: 16. Germline V gene lookup returns CDR1 GTSNPN and CDR2 SVGIG (reference sequence). CDR3 loop: CAQRGREGRVGTDTQYF. CDR3 nucleotide sequence: TGTGCCCAAAGGGGGCGGGAGGGCCGGGTTGGCACAGATACGCAGTATTTT.

This chain connects TRBV2 to TRBJ2-3; possible D gene TRBD2, 5 bases. Germline assignment: CDR1 SNHLY and CDR2 FYNNEI. Trimming left V 7 bases short and J 1 base short, with 12 bases between. The CDR3 contains 14 residues. The chain's CDR3 is CASNGLAGTDTQYF. CDR3 DNA: TGTGCCAGCAATGGGCTAGCCGGCACAGATACGCAGTATTTT.

The chain links TRBV7-6 to TRBJ1-1; no definite D call. Deletions cut 3 bases from V and 5 bases from J, with 10 bases between. This CDR3 has 13 amino acids. Per the germline V gene, CDR1 is SGHVS and CDR2 is FNYEAQ. The CDR3 region has the DNA TGTGCCAGCAGCTTGATCGGACCTACTGAAGCTTTCTTT. It encodes CASSLIGPTEAFF.

V is TRBV19 and J is TRBJ1-6; D perhaps matches TRBD1 (6 bases). The CDR3 spans 15 residues. The V and J ends lost 7 bases and 2 bases respectively, with 12 bases between them. The germline gives CDR1 LNHDA, CDR2 SQIVND (reference sequence). The CDR3: CASTTGTTYNSPLHF. CDR3 bases: TGTGCCAGTACTACCGGGACAACCTATAATTCACCCCTCCACTTT.

This chain joins TRBV27 and TRBJ1-4, with 8 bases matching TRBD1. The trim removed 3 bases at V and 0 bases at J, leaving 3 bases unmatched. The CDR3 length is 16 residues. Germline V gene sequence: CDR1 MNHEY, CDR2 SMNVEV (reference sequence). The CDR3 protein is CASSLRQGTTNEKLFF. CDR3 DNA sequence: TGTGCCAGCAGTTTGCGACAGGGGACAACTAATGAAAAACTGTTTTTT.

This chain connects TRBV30 to TRBJ2-3, with D unresolved. This CDR3 is 11 amino acids long. Germline loops: CDR1 GTSNPN, CDR2 SVGIG (reference sequence). Trimming took off 3 bases at V and 4 bases at J, with 5 bases between the two ends. DNA for the CDR3: TGTGCCTGGAGGTTACCAGATACGCAGTATTTT. Its translation: CAWRLPDTQYF.

This clone has a handful of counts. The genes are TRBV7-2 and TRBJ2-7, with 8 bases fitting TRBD2. Germline trimming cut 5 bases from V and 4 bases from J; bases unmatched to any gene: 13. CDR1 and CDR2 from the germline V gene are SGHTA and FQGNSA. The length of the CDR3 is 16 residues. CDR3 in amino acids: CASSPDGSGSRYEQYF. DNA of the CDR3: TGTGCCAGCAGCCCCGACGGAAGCGGGAGTAGGTACGAGCAGTACTTC.

Comment on this clone: The same CDR3 also results from other DNA sequences found in this sample. The chain combines TRBV28 with TRBJ2-7, with no clear D. V was shortened by 3 bases and J by 1 base, with 7 bases between the two germline ends. The CDR3 has 13 residues. Germline assignment: CDR1 MDHEN and CDR2 SYDVKM. The CDR3 coding sequence is TGTGCCAGCAGTTTGTCGCCATCCTACGAGCAGTACTTC. Amino acids: CASSLSPSYEQYF.

Of note for this clone: The sample has other DNA sequences that encode this CDR3 too. V and J are TRBV19 and TRBJ2-7, with D possibly being TRBD2 (6 bases). CDR3 size: 14 residues. Per the germline V gene, CDR1 is LNHDA and CDR2 is SQIVND (reference sequence). The V end lost 1 base, the J end lost 2 bases, and 9 bases lay between the germline ends. The CDR3 spells CASSIGGGTYEQYF. The CDR3 DNA is TGTGCCAGTAGTATAGGTGGAGGGACCTACGAGCAGTACTTC.

Concerning this clone: The sample holds other DNA sequences that translate to the same CDR3. V gene TRBV19 combines with J gene TRBJ1-3; D gene ambiguous. Trimming left V 3 bases short and J 4 bases short, with 4 bases between. In germline, CDR1 is LNHDA, CDR2 SQIVND (reference sequence). CDR3 size: 12 residues. CDR3 in amino acids: CASSIPGNTIYF. The CDR3 DNA reads as TGTGCCAGTAGTATTCCGGGAAACACCATATATTTT.

The V gene is TRBV5-4, the J gene TRBJ2-5; D remains ambiguous. Germline CDR1 is SGHNT and CDR2 is YYREEE (reference sequence). V was clipped by 1 base and J by 2 bases, with 15 bases between them. This CDR3 is 16 amino acids long. The CDR3 loop is CASSLLGTTLQETQYF. The CDR3 DNA sequence: TGTGCCAGCAGCTTGCTGGGAACTACGCTACAAGAGACCCAGTACTTC. Full variable domain (outside the CDR3, taken from reference TRBV5-4 and TRBJ2-5): ETGVTQSPTHLIKTRGQQVTLRCSSQSGHNTVSWYQQALGQGPQFIFQYYREEENGRGNFPPRFSGLQFPNYSSELNVNALELDDSALYLCASSLLGTTLQETQYFGPGTRLLVL.

The V call is TRBV30, the J call TRBJ2-1; no reliable D call. V lost 2 bases and J 0 bases, leaving 8 bases between the germline ends. Germline CDR1 GTSNPN, CDR2 SVGIG (reference sequence). The CDR3 spans 14 residues. In DNA, the CDR3 is TGTGCCTGGAGTAGCCGGAGCTCCTACAATGAGCAGTTCTTC. Protein: CAWSSRSSYNEQFF.

This sequence joins TRBV6-5 and TRBJ2-3; D is uncertain. The CDR3 totals 12 residues. V dropped 4 bases and J dropped 12 bases, with 14 bases sitting between them. Germline assignment: CDR1 MNHEY and CDR2 SVGAGI. The CDR3, as DNA: TGTGCCAGCAGTTCCCCTGGGCTCCGACAGTATTTT. It specifies CASSSPGLRQYF.

The chain links TRBV25-1 to TRBJ2-7; 10 bases line up with TRBD1. J was trimmed by 3 bases and V by 3 bases; bases with no gene match: 8. The CDR3 runs 16 residues. Germline CDR1 reads MGHDK; CDR2 reads SYGVNS. The CDR3 DNA is TGTGCCAGCAGTGATCAGGGACAGGGGATTTTCTACGAGCAGTACTTC. Its translation is CASSDQGQGIFYEQYF.

The chain joins TRBV4-1 to TRBJ2-3; a possible D gene is TRBD1 (5 bases). V was pared by 4 bases and J by 4 bases, with 9 bases between. The CDR3 contains 13 residues. Germline V lookup: CDR1 MGHRA, CDR2 YSYEKL. The CDR3 loop reads CASSLQGPDTQYF. CDR3 bases: TGCGCCAGCAGCCTCCAGGGCCCAGATACGCAGTATTTT.

The V gene is TRBV11-3, the J gene TRBJ2-1; 10 positions match TRBD1. From germline, CDR1 is SGHNT and CDR2 YENEEA. The length of the CDR3 is 14 residues. V lost 6 bases to trimming and J lost 6 bases; unmatched junction nucleotides: 5. The CDR3 coding sequence is TGTGCCAGCAGGAGGGACAGGGGTTCCAATGAGCAGTTCTTC. Translating it yields CASRRDRGSNEQFF.

The CDR3 coding sequence is TGTGCAAGTCGCTTAGAACCCTACGAGCAGTACTTC. Amino acids: CASRLEPYEQYF. The gene calls are TRBV12-2 and TRBJ2-7. TRBV12-2 is annotated as a pseudogene. The length of the CDR3 is 12 residues.

The chain is built from TRBV10-3 and TRBJ1-4; no clear D gene. Trimming took 2 bases from V and 7 from J, leaving 5 bases between them. The CDR3 is made up of 12 amino acids. Germline assignment: CDR1 ENHRY and CDR2 SYGVKD. CDR3: CAISEAGEKLFF. CDR3 coding DNA: TGTGCCATCAGTGAGGCGGGTGAAAAACTGTTTTTT.

This chain uses TRBV6-1 with TRBJ2-5; 11 nucleotides line up with TRBD2. The CDR3 totals 15 residues. V gave up 8 bases and J gave up 4 bases; unmatched junction bases: 9. The germline CDR1 and CDR2 sequences are MNHNS and SASEGT. CDR3 amino acids: CASDRLAGSGETQYF. The DNA for the CDR3 is TGTGCCAGCGACCGACTAGCGGGATCCGGAGAGACCCAGTACTTC.